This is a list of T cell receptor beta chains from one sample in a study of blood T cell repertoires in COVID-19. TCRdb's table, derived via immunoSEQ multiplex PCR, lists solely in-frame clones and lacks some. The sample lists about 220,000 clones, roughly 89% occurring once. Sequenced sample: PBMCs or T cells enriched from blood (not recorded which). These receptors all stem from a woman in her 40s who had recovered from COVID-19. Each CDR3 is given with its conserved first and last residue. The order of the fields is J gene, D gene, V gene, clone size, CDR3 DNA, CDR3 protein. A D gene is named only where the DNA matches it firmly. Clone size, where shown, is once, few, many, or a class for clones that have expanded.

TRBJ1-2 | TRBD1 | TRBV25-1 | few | TGTGCCAGCAGTGCCGGGACAGACTATGGCTACACCTTC | CASSAGTDYGYTF
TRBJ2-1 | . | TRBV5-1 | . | TGCGCCAGCAGCCCCGCGAACGCGGGCAATGAGCAGTTCTTC | CASSPANAGNEQFF
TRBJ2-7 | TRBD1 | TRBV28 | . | TGTGCCAGCAGTTTATTACAGGGGTCCTACGAGCAGTACTTC | CASSLLQGSYEQYF
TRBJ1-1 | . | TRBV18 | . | TGTGCCAGCTCACCTATGCGAGGGGGACCGAACACTGAAGCTTTCTTT | CASSPMRGGPNTEAFF
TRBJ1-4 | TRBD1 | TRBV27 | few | TGTGCCAGCAGTTCCGCGGGACAGGGGTCCGAAAAACTGTTTTTT | CASSSAGQGSEKLFF
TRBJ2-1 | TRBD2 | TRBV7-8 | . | TGTGCCAGCAGCTCCCTAGCGGGCCCCTACAATGAGCAGTTCTTC | CASSSLAGPYNEQFF
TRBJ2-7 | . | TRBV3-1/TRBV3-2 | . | TGTGCCAGCGAGGGGGTGGGGAACCGACAGTACTTC | CASEGVGNRQYF
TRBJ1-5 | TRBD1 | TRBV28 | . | TGTGCCAGCAGCCTCTCAGGGGGAGGCAATCAGCCCCAGCATTTT | CASSLSGGGNQPQHF
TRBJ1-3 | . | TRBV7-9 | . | TGTGCCAGCAGCTTATCTCTCTCTGGAAACACCATATATTTT | CASSLSLSGNTIYF
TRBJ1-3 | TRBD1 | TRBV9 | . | TGTGCCAGCAGCGTAGAATCGGGACAGGGATACTCTGGAAACACCATATATTTT | CASSVESGQGYSGNTIYF
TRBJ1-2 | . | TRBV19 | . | TGTGCCAGTAGTGAGGGCTCGGGCTACACCTTC | CASSEGSGYTF
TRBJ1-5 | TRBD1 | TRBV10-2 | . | TGCGCCAGCAGTGGGACCGGGACAGGGGGCCTTCAGCCCCAGCATTTT | CASSGTGTGGLQPQHF
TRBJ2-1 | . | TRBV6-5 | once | TGTGCCAGCAGCCGCACTAGTTACTACAATGAGCAGTTCTTC | CASSRTSYYNEQFF
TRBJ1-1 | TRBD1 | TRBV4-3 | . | TGCGCCAGCAGCCAAGAGACAGGGGGCCTCACTGAAGCTTTCTTT | CASSQETGGLTEAFF
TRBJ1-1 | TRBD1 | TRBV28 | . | TGTGCCATCATCGCGACTGGGACAGGGATGGCTGAAGCTTTCTTT | CAIIATGTGMAEAFF
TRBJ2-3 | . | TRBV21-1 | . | TGTGCCAGCCCCGGGGAGCGGGAGGGCGAAGTCAAAGATACGCAGTATTTT | CASPGEREGEVKDTQYF
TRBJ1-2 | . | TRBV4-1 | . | TGCGCCAGCAGCCAAGTTGGGGGCCCTGGCTACACCTTC | CASSQVGGPGYTF
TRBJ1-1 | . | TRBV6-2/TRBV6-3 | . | TGTGCCAGCAGTCCGGGGTACACTGAAGCTTTCTTT | CASSPGYTEAFF